The entry below describes one T cell receptor (beta chain). This clone was counted a single time. No antigen is known for it. Base qualities are not provided; no much larger clone lies one nucleotide away. Collaborating institutions collected whole blood in K2EDTA tubes following their own protocols. For TCRbeta analysis, collaborators shipped samples as frozen whole blood, isolated PBMCs, or DNA extracted from either of those sample types. The data derive from a study of blood T cell repertoires in COVID-19 (dated by TCRdb to the early 2020s). Some background on the complete study: The collaborator samples originated in the United States, Italy and Spain and spanned the acute and convalescent phases of COVID-19. The prospective study material was composed of cDNA or gDNA derived from T cells, B-cell-depleted T cells, or PBMCs. The dataset comprised deeply sampled blood TCRbeta repertoires from subjects exposed to, actively infected with, or recovered from COVID-19. The repertoires were released in a freely available public database intended as a resource for research on the immune response to SARS-CoV-2. Samples were obtained from the ongoing ImmuneRACE study (first 160 participants) and from about 1,300 subjects provided by 6 global collaborators. Sample metadata almost always included a de-identified subject ID, COVID-19 status, age in years and sex. Where available, HLA class I and class II types were taken from metadata supplied by the sample provider and were not determined by assay-based typing.

The research as a whole found: Clinical and demographic metadata were provided uncurated, with the amount varying by source and participant.

The immunoSEQ Assay, a bias-controlled multiplex PCR, was used to amplify TCRbeta CDR3 regions from genomic DNA. Processing in the source paper ran as follows. The number of nucleated cells in each sample was estimated from the amplification of reference gene primers within the assay. To quantify the absolute abundance of each unique TCRbeta CDR3 rearrangement, sequence reads were collapsed and filtered. For each sample, productive Simpson clonality was calculated by taking the square root of Simpson's diversity index across productive rearrangements. TCRdb obtained this table from immuneACCESS and retained in-frame rearrangements with V and J assigned. These tables miss some clones; where compared with another copy, unresolved V genes account for less than half of the shortfall, and the remainder is unexplained. V and J calls and clone size are copied from that table; D and trimming were computed from the DNA. The sample data list about 520,000 clones, and 80% to 90% of these were observed just once. 3.2% of the sample is in the top ten clones.

Taken from cysteine to phenylalanine, the CDR3 has 15 residues. Only CDR3 DNA remains: 45 bases, in frame from the first base. V is cut by 5 bases and J by 4 bases, and the space between the germline ends is 14 bases. Per the germline V gene (reference sequence), SEHNR is the CDR1 and FQNEAQ is the CDR2. Specimen: peripheral blood. This receptor was obtained from a human donor in a cohort sampled during active COVID-19. The receptor chain draws on TRBV7-9 and TRBJ1-4, with no confidently assigned D gene. The DNA reads as follows: TGTGCCAGCAGCCCCGCGGTCGGCCTTAATGAAAAACTGTTTTTT. Translation gives CASSPAVGLNEKLFF.